Presented here are 19 T cell receptor beta chains from one specimen sequenced in a study of breast tumors, draining lymph nodes, adjacent tissues. A single record per CDR3 protein comes from TCRdb applying MiXCR to the multiplex PCR reads. Of over 150,000 distinct CDR3 sequences in the sample, about 30% were seen once. The lymph nodes were axillary draining lymph nodes from breast cancer patients. Sequenced input: axillary lymph node tissue. These receptors were collected from a female donor with breast cancer. Some clones in this sample may be carry-over from other donors' samples.

In its sample, this clonotype ranks as medium-sized. V gene TRBV29-1 combines with J gene TRBJ1-2; maybe TRBD1 (5 bases). V gave up 5 bases and J gave up 2 bases, with 12 bases separating them. The CDR3 covers 13 residues. Germline CDR1 SQVTM, CDR2 ANQGSEA. The CDR3 is CSVQGDANYGYTF. In DNA form, the CDR3 reads TGCAGCGTTCAAGGGGATGCAAACTATGGCTACACCTTC.

The chain has TRBV2 and TRBJ2-6; possibly TRBD1 for D (6 bases). Trimming removed 4 bases at V and 2 bases at J, with 15 bases between. This CDR3 spans 17 amino acids. Germline lookup yields CDR1 SNHLY and CDR2 FYNNEI. The CDR3 DNA reads TGTGCCAGCAGTGCTCAGACAGGATTCGCTGGGGCCAACGTCCTGACTTTC. Translating it yields CASSAQTGFAGANVLTF.

This clonotype has ten or more counts. The chain combines TRBV6-1 with TRBJ1-6; tentative D call: TRBD1 (5 bases). Per germline, CDR1 MNHNS and CDR2 SASEGT. This CDR3 is 15 amino acids long. Trimming stripped 2 bases from V and 15 bases from J, with 20 bases between. The CDR3 coding sequence is TGTGCCAGCAGTGAAACTTGGGGGTCGCTGGGAGTCCTCCACTTT. This gives the protein CASSETWGSLGVLHF.

About this clonotype itself: Possible read error: a much larger clone is one base away. The V gene is TRBV7-7, the J gene TRBJ2-1, with D tentatively TRBD2 (5 bases). Germline-derived CDR1 and CDR2 are SSHAT and FNYEAQ (reference sequence). CDR3 size: 14 residues. CDR3 coding DNA: TGTGCTAGCAGCCCGGTTGCGGGCTACAATGAGCAGCTCTTC. Translating gives CASSPVAGYNEQLF.

The V call is TRBV19, the J call TRBJ2-7; no clear D gene. CDR1 and CDR2 from the germline V gene are LNHDA and SQIVND (reference sequence). The CDR3 loop spans 13 amino acids. With 6 bases removed from V and 2 bases from J, the gap between germline ends came to 11 bases. CDR3: CASSPSVAYEQYF. The CDR3 DNA reads as TGTGCCAGTAGCCCTTCGGTCGCCTACGAGCAGTACTTC.

This clonotype was detected ten times or more. J is TRBJ2-1 and V is TRBV11-2, with unresolved D. This CDR3 region has 16 residues. Germline-derived CDR1 and CDR2 are SGHAT and FQNNGV. Trimming stripped 0 bases from V and 9 bases from J, with 18 bases between. CDR3 in amino acids: CASSLDRTIISGEQFF. The CDR3 bases are TGTGCCAGCAGCTTAGATCGGACCATTATCTCAGGTGAGCAGTTCTTC.

This clonotype was seen repeatedly, ten times or more. Sequence at one end of the junction differs from germline and may be a read error. V gene TRBV24-1 combines with J gene TRBJ1-2; 8 positions agree with TRBD1. This CDR3 comprises 15 residues. The germline gives CDR1 KGHDR, CDR2 SFDVKD. CDR3 DNA: TGTGCCACGAGTGGACAGGGCGGGTATGGCTATGGCTACACCTTC. It is translated as CATSGQGGYGYGYTF.

This clonotype was seen just once. A much larger clone lies a single base off, so this may be a read error. The rearrangement uses TRBV7-2 and TRBJ2-7; D ambiguous. The germline V gene has CDR1 SGHTA and CDR2 FQGNSA. This CDR3 is 15 amino acids long. The CDR3 DNA reads TGTGCCAGCAGCCAAGGGCCTGACAAAACCTACGAGCAGTCCTTC. This translates into CASSQGPDKTYEQSF.

This clonotype came up many times. The chain couples TRBV4-1 to TRBJ2-3; 10 bases align to TRBD2. CDR1 and CDR2 from the germline V gene are MGHRA and YSYEKL. The CDR3 runs to 18 residues. V dropped 0 bases and J dropped 0; count of bases not matched to a gene: 6. CDR3 sequence reads: CASSQDQLSGGSTDTQYF. CDR3 bases: TGCGCCAGCAGCCAAGATCAGCTTAGCGGGGGGAGCACAGATACGCAGTATTTT.

This clonotype was seen many times. The chain combines TRBV19 with TRBJ2-3; TRBD1 matches 10 bases. V was clipped by 6 bases and J by 4 bases; unmatched bases: 4. CDR3 length: 14 residues. Germline V gene sequence: CDR1 LNHDA, CDR2 SQIVND (reference sequence). In DNA form, the CDR3 reads TGTGCCAGTAGCGGGACAGGGGCCCCAGATACGCAGTATTTT. Translation gives CASSGTGAPDTQYF. The whole variable domain, filled in from reference TRBV19 and TRBJ2-3, reads DGGITQSPKYLFRKEGQNVTLSCEQNLNHDAMYWYRQDPGQGLRLIYYSQIVNDFQKGDIAEGYSVSREKKESFPLTVTSAQKNPTAFYLCASSGTGAPDTQYFGPGTRLTVL.

This clonotype was recorded many times. This chain uses TRBV5-6 with TRBJ2-7; the match to TRBD1 covers 9 bases. Germline lookup yields CDR1 SGHDT and CDR2 YYEEEE. Trimming removed 3 bases from V and 5 bases from J; junction bases left unmatched: 6. This CDR3 has 14 amino acids. CDR3 protein: CASSYRDRVHEQYF. The CDR3 nucleotides are TGTGCCAGCAGCTACCGGGACAGGGTCCACGAGCAGTACTTC.

This rearrangement joins TRBV29-1 to TRBJ1-1, with D possibly matching TRBD1 (5 bases). The CDR3 contains 12 residues. Trimming removed 6 bases at V and 1 base at J, with 9 bases between. CDR1 SQVTM and CDR2 ANQGSEA come from the germline V gene. The CDR3 DNA sequence: TGCAGCGTCACCCAGGGGAACACTGAAGCTTTCTTT. This encodes CSVTQGNTEAFF.

This chain joins TRBV5-4 and TRBJ1-2; D ambiguous. V lost 10 bases, J lost 2 bases, and 12 bases lay in between. Germline V gene lookup returns CDR1 SGHNT and CDR2 YYREEE (reference sequence). There are 12 residues in the CDR3. CDR3 DNA: TGTGCCGTGCGGTCGTCAAACTATGGCTACACCTTC. Protein sequence: CAVRSSNYGYTF.

This chain connects TRBV20-1 to TRBJ2-5; D perhaps matches TRBD2 (7 bases). This CDR3 contains 12 residues. Per germline, CDR1 DFQATT and CDR2 SNEGSKA (reference sequence). The germline V and J ends were trimmed by 5 bases and 4 bases, with 11 bases remaining between them. DNA of the CDR3: TGCAGTGCTGAGGGGGGGCCAGAGACCCAGTACTTC. As protein: CSAEGGPETQYF.

This clonotype was counted a single time. This chain uses TRBV20-1 with TRBJ2-3, with TRBD1 matching 7 bases. This CDR3 is built from 15 residues. After removal of 3 bases from V and 11 bases from J, the junction contained 17 bases not matched to a gene. The V gene's germline CDR1 is DFQATT and CDR2 SNEGSKA (reference sequence). CDR3 protein: CSARGRQGAHSEQYF. CDR3 nucleotide sequence: TGCAGTGCTAGGGGTAGACAGGGAGCCCACAGTGAGCAGTATTTT.

The count of this clonotype is one. The chain combines TRBV25-1 with TRBJ1-5; D gene ambiguous. Trimming stripped 6 bases from V and 7 bases from J, with 10 bases between. Germline lookup yields CDR1 MGHDK and CDR2 SYGVNS. The CDR3 contains 12 residues. The CDR3 spells CASRGWGQPQHF. For the CDR3, the DNA is TGTGCCAGCAGGGGATGGGGACAGCCCCAGCATTTT.

This clonotype was seen repeatedly, ten times or more. V gene TRBV20-1 combines with J gene TRBJ2-7, with TRBD1 identical over 9 bases. Germline values: CDR1 DFQATT, CDR2 SNEGSKA (reference sequence). This CDR3 is 15 amino acids long. Trimming cost V 0 bases and J 2 bases; bases outside gene matches: 5. The CDR3 sequence is CSARDLRTGAYEQYF. The CDR3 bases are TGCAGTGCTAGAGATTTACGGACAGGGGCCTACGAGCAGTACTTC.

In its sample, this clonotype was seen a few times. The rearrangement uses TRBV28 and TRBJ2-7; D remains ambiguous. The CDR3 loop spans 15 amino acids. V gave up 4 bases and J gave up 2 bases, with 15 bases separating them. CDR1 and CDR2 (germline): MDHEN, SYDVKM. CDR3 bases: TGTGCCAGCAGTTCTCAAACATCAGCAGCCTACGAGCAGTACTTC. Protein sequence: CASSSQTSAAYEQYF.

For this clonotype: Mismatch with germline at one junction end may stem from a read error. The chain employs TRBV3-1 and TRBJ2-5; D is unresolved. The CDR3 is 15 residues long. Germline V lookup: CDR1 LGHDT, CDR2 YNNKEL (reference sequence). The CDR3 nucleotides are TGTGCCAGCAGCCAAGGAGGCACCGCAGGAGAGGCCCAGTACTTC. Its protein is CASSQGGTAGEAQYF.